The 22 T cell receptor beta chains reported below all come from one sample, sequenced in a study of identical twins (TCRdb year 2016). Library construction relied on 5' RACE. TCRdb names Illumina HiSeq 2000 as the instrument used. In TCRdb, the public reads were trimmed at Q25 with fastp and aligned with MiXCR, with productive beta chains retained. Entries are consolidated by CDR3 protein sequence, retaining the most common genes and DNA. Here the sample has around 690,000 distinct CDR3 sequences; less than 25% occur a single time. The ten largest clones take up roughly 4.3% of the sample. The sample was also linked to a second study, of T cells expressing NK-cell markers.

Sequencing used PBMCs. The origin of the receptors is a woman between 18 and 29 years old in good health.

The table lists this clonotype with a few counts. V is TRBV7-6 and J is TRBJ2-1; unclear D gene. The V end was cut by 5 bases, the J end by 6 bases, with 11 bases between. CDR1 SGHVS and CDR2 FNYEAQ come from the germline V gene. There are 13 residues in the CDR3. As DNA, the CDR3 is TGTGCCAGCAGCCTAGACCTCAGCAATGAGCAGTTCTTC. Its translation: CASSLDLSNEQFF. Full variable domain (outside the CDR3, taken from reference TRBV7-6 and TRBJ2-1): GAGVSQSPRYKVTKRGQDVALRCDPISGHVSLYWYRQALGQGPEFLTYFNYEAQQDKSGLPNDRFSAERPEGSISTLTIQRTEQRDSAMYRCASSLDLSNEQFFGPGTRLTVL.

This clonotype showed up just once. Given a much more abundant clone one base away, this may be a read error. The rearrangement links TRBV3-1 to TRBJ2-7, with 13 positions matching TRBD2. The ends lost 7 bases at V and 5 bases at J; junction bases unmatched: 8. The CDR3 length is 15 residues. Germline-derived CDR1 and CDR2 are LGHDT and YNNKEL (reference sequence). The CDR3 DNA reads as TGTGCCAGCACCCCCACTAGCGGGGGGGCCGACGAGCAGTACTTC. This sequence encodes CASTPTSGGADEQYF.

This clonotype occurred a few times. The chain has TRBV5-1 and TRBJ1-5; D might be TRBD1 (6 bases). CDR1 and CDR2 from the germline V gene are SGHRS and YFSETQ. The V and J ends lost 2 bases and 5 bases respectively, with 11 bases between them. CDR3 size: 14 residues. The CDR3 spells CASSFTGSDQPQHF. The CDR3 DNA reads as TGCGCCAGCAGCTTTACAGGGAGCGATCAGCCCCAGCATTTT.

This clonotype was found a few times. The rearrangement joins TRBV7-3 to TRBJ1-5; D call uncertain. CDR3 length equals 13 residues. Deletions cut 0 bases from V and 8 bases from J, with 8 bases between. CDR1 SGHTA and CDR2 FQGTGA come from the germline V gene. DNA of the CDR3: TGTGCCAGCAGCTTAACGGGAGCGGAGCCCCAGCATTTT. As protein: CASSLTGAEPQHF. The full variable domain, rest sourced from reference TRBV7-3 and TRBJ1-5, is GAGVSQTPSNKVTEKGKYVELRCDPISGHTALYWYRQSLGQGPEFLIYFQGTGAADDSGLPNDRFFAVRPEGSVSTLKIQRTERGDSAVYLCASSLTGAEPQHFGDGTRLSIL.

The J gene is TRBJ2-1, the V gene TRBV7-6; 10 bases are a match to TRBD2. The junction had 14 bases not matched to a gene; V was cut back by 5 bases and J by 7 bases. The germline V gene encodes CDR1 SGHVS and CDR2 FNYEAQ. There are 17 residues in the CDR3. In DNA, the CDR3 is TGTGCCAGCAGCGCAGGTTATAGCGGGAGGCGGGGGAATGAGCAGTTCTTC. Translated: CASSAGYSGRRGNEQFF.

This clonotype was counted a few times. The chain couples TRBV6-5 to TRBJ2-7; D not certain. The germline V and J ends were trimmed by 2 bases and 6 bases, with 14 bases remaining between them. Germline CDR1 MNHEY, CDR2 SVGAGI. This CDR3 is built from 14 residues. CDR3 region: CASSYISGVGEQYF. In DNA form, the CDR3 reads TGTGCCAGCAGTTACATTAGTGGGGTGGGCGAGCAGTACTTC.

This clonotype was detected a few times. V gene TRBV18 combines with J gene TRBJ2-7; D is perhaps TRBD1 (6 bases). This CDR3 contains 15 residues. Trimming took 6 bases from V and 5 from J, leaving 20 bases between them. Per the germline V gene, CDR1 is KGHSH and CDR2 is LQKENI. The CDR3 protein is CASSQQGSGWNEQYF. The DNA for the CDR3 is TGTGCCAGCTCGCAACAGGGTTCGGGGTGGAACGAGCAGTACTTC.

The V call is TRBV27, the J call TRBJ2-7; D uncertain. V was clipped by 7 bases and J by 6 bases, with 10 bases between them. CDR3 length: 11 residues. CDR1 is MNHEY and CDR2 is SMNVEV in the germline V gene (reference sequence). The CDR3 coding sequence is TGTGCCAGCAATCTGGGTTCCGAGCAGTACTTC. It specifies CASNLGSEQYF.

The CDR3 loop reads CASIPGLTGELFF. The CDR3 DNA follows: TGTGCCAGCATCCCAGGGTTAACCGGGGAGCTGTTTTTT. This chain uses TRBV12-3 or TRBV12-4 with TRBJ2-2; the D gene is possibly TRBD1 (5 bases). There are 13 residues in the CDR3. With 7 bases removed from V and 5 bases from J, the gap between germline ends came to 11 bases.

The gene calls are TRBV12-3 or TRBV12-4 and TRBJ1-5; D is unclear. The V and J ends lost 6 bases and 2 bases respectively, with 5 bases between them. This CDR3 is 12 amino acids long. For the CDR3, the DNA is TGTGCCAGCAGGATAGGCAATCAGCCCCAGCATTTT. It is translated as CASRIGNQPQHF.

There are a few counts of this clonotype. The J gene is TRBJ2-5, the V gene TRBV7-6; the D call may be TRBD1 or TRBD2 (5 bases each). This CDR3 is built from 14 residues. V lost 3 bases, J lost 2 bases, and 10 bases lay in between. Germline-derived CDR1 and CDR2 are SGHVS and FNYEAQ. Here the CDR3 DNA reads TGTGCCAGCAGCTTTCCGGGACCGCAAGAGACCCAGTACTTC. Protein sequence: CASSFPGPQETQYF.

This clonotype was observed many times. V is TRBV20-1 and J is TRBJ2-3; 12 nucleotides match TRBD2. Trimming cost V 5 bases and J 2 bases; bases outside gene matches: 2. Looked up from germline, CDR1 is DFQATT and CDR2 is SNEGSKA (reference sequence). The CDR3 length is 14 residues. The CDR3 is CSAWTSGVTDTQYF. Here the CDR3 DNA reads TGCAGTGCTTGGACTAGCGGGGTCACAGATACGCAGTATTTT.

This sequence joins TRBV20-1 and TRBJ2-5; D tentatively fits TRBD1 or TRBD2 (6 bases each). Germline values: CDR1 DFQATT, CDR2 SNEGSKA (reference sequence). This CDR3 has 11 residues. Deletions cut 4 bases from V and 6 bases from J, with 9 bases between. DNA of the CDR3: TGCAGTGCTACGGGGGCCCAGACCCAGTACTTC. Its protein product is CSATGAQTQYF.

This clonotype was counted at least ten times. The rearrangement joins TRBV5-6 to TRBJ1-1; tentative D call: TRBD1 (5 bases). The germline gives CDR1 SGHDT, CDR2 YYEEEE. CDR3 length: 13 amino acids. V was clipped by 3 bases and J by 5 bases, with 11 bases between them. The CDR3 here is CASSSPGRTEAFF. Written as DNA, the CDR3 is TGTGCCAGCAGCTCACCAGGGCGGACTGAAGCTTTCTTT. The full variable domain, rest sourced from reference TRBV5-6 and TRBJ1-1, is DAGVTQSPTHLIKTRGQQVTLRCSPKSGHDTVSWYQQALGQGPQFIFQYYEEEERQRGNFPDRFSGHQFPNYSSELNVNALLLGDSALYLCASSSPGRTEAFFGQGTRLTVV.

This clonotype was counted a few times. The chain carries TRBV7-9 and TRBJ2-2, with 8 bases lining up with TRBD2. Germline assignment: CDR1 SEHNR and CDR2 FQNEAQ (reference sequence). With V trimmed by 3 bases and J by 4 bases, 7 bases remained unmatched. The length of the CDR3 is 16 residues. CDR3 region: CASSFTGTRSTGELFF. The CDR3, as DNA: TGTGCCAGCAGCTTTACCGGGACTAGAAGCACCGGGGAGCTGTTTTTT. Based on the CDR3 plus reference TRBV7-9 and TRBJ2-2, the full variable domain is DTGVSQNPRHKITKRGQNVTFRCDPISEHNRLYWYRQTLGQGPEFLTYFQNEAQLEKSRLLSDRFSAERPKGSFSTLEIQRTEQGDSAMYLCASSFTGTRSTGELFFGEGSRLTVL.

This clonotype occurred a few times. V is TRBV15 and J is TRBJ2-1, with 12 positions matching TRBD2. Losses at the gene ends were 6 bases for V and 4 bases for J; bases not matched to a gene: 7. The CDR3 extends over 16 amino acids. The germline V gene encodes CDR1 LNHNV and CDR2 YYDKDF (reference sequence). The CDR3 loop is CATRSSGREGYNEQFF. CDR3 sequence (DNA): TGTGCCACCAGGTCTAGCGGGAGGGAGGGATACAATGAGCAGTTCTTC.

In its sample, this clonotype was seen a few times. The chain is built from TRBV3-1 and TRBJ2-1, with 9 bases matching TRBD1. This CDR3 comprises 12 residues. Germline CDR1 reads LGHDT; CDR2 reads YNNKEL (reference sequence). The V gene end was trimmed by 8 bases and the J gene end by 7 bases; junction bases not matched to a gene: 3. The CDR3 DNA reads as TGTGCCAGCGGACAGGGGACGAATGAGCAGTTCTTC. Its protein product is CASGQGTNEQFF.

This clonotype was observed a handful of times. The V call is TRBV12-3 or TRBV12-4, the J call TRBJ2-7; no clear D gene. V was shortened by 10 bases and J by 0 bases, with 13 bases between the two germline ends. CDR3 length: 13 residues. The DNA for the CDR3 is TGTGCCACCCGGGTCTTTCCCTCCTACGAGCAGTACTTC. Its protein is CATRVFPSYEQYF.

The gene calls are TRBV7-2 and TRBJ2-1, with D hard to call. CDR3 length: 16 residues. Trimming removed 5 bases at V and 4 bases at J, with 18 bases between. Germline V gene lookup returns CDR1 SGHTA and CDR2 FQGNSA. In DNA form, the CDR3 reads TGTGCCAGCAGCGTTCAGAGTAGTCCCGTTTACAATGAGCAGTTCTTC. This sequence encodes CASSVQSSPVYNEQFF.

This chain uses TRBV20-1 with TRBJ2-3, with 11 bases aligning to TRBD2. This CDR3 is built from 19 residues. Looked up from germline, CDR1 is DFQATT and CDR2 is SNEGSKA (reference sequence). The V segment lost 0 bases and the J segment 1 base; nucleotides outside the gene matches: 12. The CDR3 is CSARDGRLSGRAGTDTQYF. In nucleotides, the CDR3 is TGCAGTGCTAGAGATGGCCGCCTTAGCGGGAGGGCGGGCACAGATACGCAGTATTTT.

This clonotype appeared a few times. This sequence joins TRBV6-5 and TRBJ2-6, with a tentative D call TRBD2 (6 bases). The CDR3 is made up of 18 amino acids. The germline V and J ends were trimmed by 0 bases and 6 bases, with 18 bases remaining between them. From germline, CDR1 is MNHEY and CDR2 SVGAGI. Written as DNA, the CDR3 is TGTGCCAGCAGTTACTCGGCAGGCTCAGGAGGGGCGGCCAACGTCCTGACTTTC. Protein product: CASSYSAGSGGAANVLTF.

The CDR3 nucleotides are TGTGCCACTCGGAAGGTAGAGGGGGTATCGCCCCAGCATTTT. Residues: CATRKVEGVSPQHF. The J gene is TRBJ1-5, the V gene TRBV15; perhaps TRBD1 as D (6 bases). The V end lost 9 bases, the J end lost 9 bases, and 21 bases lay between the germline ends. This CDR3 has 14 amino acids. CDR1 and CDR2 from the germline V gene are LNHNV and YYDKDF (reference sequence).